Described below is a single T cell receptor beta chain sequence and its context. No antigen is known for it. The input lacks base qualities; no much larger clone sits a single base away. The germline V gene provides CDR1 MNHEY and CDR2 SVGAGI. Trimming removed 0 bases from V and 4 bases from J, leaving 6 bases between the germline ends. The CDR3 contains 13 residues, cysteine and phenylalanine counted. The entry retains the CDR3 DNA only, 39 bases that are in frame from base 1. Donors were healthy HIV-negative adults with no recently reported acute infections or vaccinations. Only Caucasian adults living in Nashville, Tennessee, USA were represented among the donors. CD4+ T cells were enriched through magnetic negative selection, after which naive cells were positively selected on CD45RA and the remaining negative fraction served as the memory subset. Blood was obtained by leukapheresis, after which PBMCs were separated by Ficoll-Histopaque density gradient centrifugation and cryopreserved in liquid nitrogen vapor phase. Analytical flow cytometry was used to check the purity and quantity of each magnetically sorted T cell population. Genomic DNA was isolated from each sorted fraction and quantified by UV absorbance on a Nanodrop 2000c.

Using the deep immunoSEQ assay, TCR CDR3 regions were amplified from genomic DNA by multiplex PCR. For each cell subset, the extracted genomic DNA was distributed evenly across all wells of several immunoSEQ 96-well plates, and each plate served as one replicate. Each replicate PCR for sorted subsets received about 200 ng genomic DNA, equal to some 32,000 T cell genomes. Purified libraries were measured with a Qubit 3.0 fluorometer, size-checked on a Bioanalyzer 2100, and measured again with the KAPA Library Quantification kit. A separate single-read 150-cycle Illumina NextSeq 550 flow cell was used to sequence each immunoSEQ 96-well plate. The source study handled its data this way. Because only junctional sequences without quality scores were contained in the immunoSEQ output, filtering matching that applied to full-length reads could not be performed. To assign V/J genes and CDR3, sequences were annotated against IMGT germline references using PyIR, a Python wrapper for IgBLAST v1.9. Any read was removed if the V/J assignment was weak (E-value above 1e-6), the CDR3 was missing, or the read contained stop codons, out-of-frame junctions, or ambiguous translated residues. V3J clonotypes were defined as sequences sharing an identical inferred V gene, J gene, and CDR3 amino acid sequence. To compute the percentage overlap between repertoires, the number of shared unique clonotypes was divided by the size of the smaller repertoire. RTK rarefaction, the Chao1 estimator, and Recon v2.1 estimates of unobserved clonotypes were used to assess repertoire richness. OLGA was used to compute generation probabilities for all TCRbeta clonotypes that the gDNA method yielded from a handful of donors. Here the immuneACCESS table is served through TCRdb, limited to in-frame sequences with V and J called. Missing clones are a known gap in these copies; in checked studies unresolved V genes cover under half, and the rest lacks a known reason. V, J and clone size are taken as reported in that table, and D and trimming were inferred from the DNA itself. The sample table holds about 2.4 million clones, of which approximately 94% were seen once. In total, the top ten clones hold 0.36% of the sample.

The source of the sample is a study of shared clonotypes between healthy human individuals (dated by TCRdb to about 2020). Background on the whole study: The cohort comprised a couple of women and a few men aged 18 to 49 years. For each donor, three plates each were used for CD4 naive and CD4 memory, two plates were used for CD8 naive, and one plate was used for CD8 memory. To estimate repertoire size and how much clonotype sharing occurs between individuals, the study deeply sequenced the blood TCR repertoires of five healthy adults. Libraries were prepared and TCR repertoires were sequenced by different laboratories using diverse techniques, in order to increase sequencing depth and limit assay-specific biases. Per donor, leukapheresis produced somewhere between about 0.9 and 9 billion PBMCs.

Study-wide conclusions, independent of this receptor: The genetic and exposure-history diversity represented was limited by the small number of donors. Pairwise subsampling led to the expectation that sequencing depth would affect the degree of clonotype sharing among donors. Across a few donors, approximately 5% of naive CD4, roughly 3.5% of naive CD8, about 2.3% of memory CD4, and approximately 0.4% of memory CD8 clonotypes were shared. Only blood was sampled, and tissue TCR repertoires likely differ from those in blood. Higher generation probabilities were observed for clonotypes shared by all four sorted-subset donors than for non-shared clonotypes. Incomplete sequencing was indicated by rarefaction of sorted-subset datasets, despite the large sequencing depth. Naive subsets generally had larger estimated clonotype richness than memory subsets did.

Input material: naive CD4+ T cells from PBMCs. The cell subset or site label for this specimen denotes: CD45RA+ positively selected. This TCR was recovered from a man aged 18 to 29 in good health. Some clones in this sample may be carry-over from other donors' samples. The V gene is TRBV6-5 and the J gene is TRBJ1-2; no D gene can be assigned with confidence. The sequence in DNA is TGTGCCAGCAGTTACTCCCTTAGCTATGGCTACACCTTC. Translation gives CASSYSLSYGYTF.